This is a list of T cell receptor beta chains from one sample in a study of memory CD4+ T cells and cytomegalovirus serostatus. Data came from immunoSEQ multiplex PCR; TCRdb stores just in-frame clones and leaves some out. Among 60,000 to 70,000 clones listed, roughly three quarters were seen once. Sequencing was carried out using memory CD4+ T cells from blood. These receptors all come from an adult in good health and CMV-seropositive. Both conserved end residues are trimmed from each CDR3.

>TRBV27|TRBJ2-2
ASSFNTGELF
>TRBV11-2|TRBJ2-3
ASSFDRGEADTQY
>TRBV29-1|TRBJ1-1
SAGDLGTEAF
>TRBV18|TRBJ2-2
ASSAGQGQGELF
>TRBV7-9|TRBJ1-1
AAGSRGKENTEAF
>TRBV7-2|TRBJ2-5
ASSLGQVGPGTQY
>TRBV28|TRBJ2-5
ASSLYRLAGPRETQY
>TRBV30|TRBJ1-4
AWRQVLLGKLF
>TRBV14|TRBJ2-2
ASSQHRNTGELF
>TRBV6-7|TRBJ2-3
ASRERDGLLDTQY
>TRBV11-2|TRBJ2-3
ASSPRGGLGGTDTQY
>TRBV29-1|TRBJ2-7
SVARDSYEQY
>TRBV10-3|TRBJ1-6
AISEPGTAPAGSPLH
>TRBV6-5|TRBJ1-3
ASSGVVSGNTIY
>TRBV6-5|TRBJ2-6
ASSLFSSGANVLT
>TRBV4-1|TRBJ1-5
ASSQVTGANNQPQH
>TRBV5-6|TRBJ1-5
ASSLGDTYQPQH
>TRBV5-4|TRBJ2-7
ASSLGGKRYEQY
>TRBV10-3|TRBJ2-5
AISARQEPEETQY
>TRBV28|TRBJ2-5
ASSSYPGLAGDLSRETQY
>TRBV7-8|TRBJ2-2
ASSLRLVQGSKLF
>TRBV15|TRBJ2-7
ATSRDQGRGEQY
>TRBV29-1|TRBJ2-3
SVVGGELTDTQY